The T cell receptor (beta chain) described here comes from a study of cytomegalovirus exposure and HLA in healthy donors. Both 60 Vbeta primers and 13 Jbeta primers went into the PCR. Data came from immunoSEQ multiplex PCR; TCRdb stores just in-frame clones and leaves some out. The sample holds about 140,000 clones; over 60% are singletons and the top ten take 4.9%. The germline V gene encodes CDR1 MGHRA and CDR2 YSYEKL. Deletions cut 6 bases from V and 6 bases from J, with 17 bases between. The CDR3 runs 15 residues. V usage is TRBV4-1 and J usage is TRBJ1-4; D ambiguous. The sequencing sample was made of PBMCs. The sequence derives from a woman aged 50 to 60 in good health and CMV-seronegative. CDR3: CASSLTPGLYEKLFF. The CDR3 DNA follows: TGCGCCAGCAGTCTGACTCCTGGACTTTATGAAAAACTGTTTTTT.